The rows below give T cell receptor beta chains drawn from one sample of a study of blood T cell repertoires in COVID-19. Here immunoSEQ multiplex PCR was the method, and the copy in TCRdb shows in-frame clones only, minus some. The table has under 200,000 clones, around 82% seen once. Material: PBMCs or T cells enriched from blood (not recorded which). All receptors derive from a man aged 55-75 years who had recovered from COVID-19. Each CDR3 is given without its conserved first and last residue. Some rows have no size entry. The others give once, few or many, or a class for an expanded clone.

>NA|TRBJ2-5|TRBV3-1/TRBV3-2
ASSQEGGQETQY
>NA|TRBJ1-1|TRBV7-6
ASSKERDTEAF
>NA|TRBJ1-4|TRBV30
AWRRGQPNEKLF
>NA|TRBJ2-2|TRBV9
ASSVDRMNTGELF
>NA|TRBJ2-3|TRBV5-4
ASSSTDTQY
>few|TRBJ1-2|TRBV4-1
ASSQEGTEDGYT
>once|TRBJ1-5|TRBV10-2
ASSVGGGVQPQH
>NA|TRBJ1-1|TRBV2
ASSPMRGVGTEAF
>NA|TRBJ2-1|TRBV11-2
ASSFMGGANNEQF
>NA|TRBJ2-7|TRBV7-9
ASSLGDSSYEQY
>NA|TRBJ2-5|TRBV29-1
SVVKGHLETQY
>NA|TRBJ1-2|TRBV27
ASRHTGVANYGYT
>NA|TRBJ1-6|TRBV6-5
ATTGGANSPLH
>NA|TRBJ1-2|TRBV18
ASSPGQGVSLDGYT
>NA|TRBJ2-3|TRBV5-4
ASSFKREAPGTDTQY
>NA|TRBJ1-1|TRBV7-3
ASSATGGNTEAF
>NA|TRBJ2-7|TRBV10-3
AIGTVSYEQY
>NA|TRBJ1-4|TRBV6-5
ASSPGQATNEKLF
>NA|TRBJ2-3|TRBV5-1
ASSSTSGGSTDTQY
>NA|TRBJ1-2|TRBV5-1
ASSLGYRDYGYT
>few|TRBJ2-7|TRBV19
ASSLTGEPYEQY
>NA|TRBJ2-4|TRBV28
ASSFMGLGAKNIQY
>NA|TRBJ2-6|TRBV28
ASRPPGQTNVLT
>NA|TRBJ2-1|TRBV5-4
ASSLQGRASYNEQF
>once|TRBJ1-1|TRBV7-8
ASSLDREAEAF
>once|TRBJ1-3|TRBV2
ASTYRREAGNTIY
>once|TRBJ2-3|TRBV30
AWRSVPDTQY
>NA|TRBJ1-3|TRBV11-3
ASSINRGNTIY
>NA|TRBJ1-1|TRBV7-3
ASSLGAGGMNTEAF
>NA|TRBJ1-4|TRBV18
ASSRDRDEKLF
>once|TRBJ2-1|TRBV2
ASRSGGAINEQF
>NA|TRBJ2-3|TRBV7-9
ASSEQGGAHDAQY
>few|TRBJ1-2|TRBV14
ASSRPGGPQWGYT
>NA|TRBJ1-2|TRBV19
ASRVVTGDDYGYT
>NA|TRBJ2-5|TRBV5-8
ASSLGRVETQY
>NA|TRBJ1-1|TRBV9
ASSLTGQNTEAF